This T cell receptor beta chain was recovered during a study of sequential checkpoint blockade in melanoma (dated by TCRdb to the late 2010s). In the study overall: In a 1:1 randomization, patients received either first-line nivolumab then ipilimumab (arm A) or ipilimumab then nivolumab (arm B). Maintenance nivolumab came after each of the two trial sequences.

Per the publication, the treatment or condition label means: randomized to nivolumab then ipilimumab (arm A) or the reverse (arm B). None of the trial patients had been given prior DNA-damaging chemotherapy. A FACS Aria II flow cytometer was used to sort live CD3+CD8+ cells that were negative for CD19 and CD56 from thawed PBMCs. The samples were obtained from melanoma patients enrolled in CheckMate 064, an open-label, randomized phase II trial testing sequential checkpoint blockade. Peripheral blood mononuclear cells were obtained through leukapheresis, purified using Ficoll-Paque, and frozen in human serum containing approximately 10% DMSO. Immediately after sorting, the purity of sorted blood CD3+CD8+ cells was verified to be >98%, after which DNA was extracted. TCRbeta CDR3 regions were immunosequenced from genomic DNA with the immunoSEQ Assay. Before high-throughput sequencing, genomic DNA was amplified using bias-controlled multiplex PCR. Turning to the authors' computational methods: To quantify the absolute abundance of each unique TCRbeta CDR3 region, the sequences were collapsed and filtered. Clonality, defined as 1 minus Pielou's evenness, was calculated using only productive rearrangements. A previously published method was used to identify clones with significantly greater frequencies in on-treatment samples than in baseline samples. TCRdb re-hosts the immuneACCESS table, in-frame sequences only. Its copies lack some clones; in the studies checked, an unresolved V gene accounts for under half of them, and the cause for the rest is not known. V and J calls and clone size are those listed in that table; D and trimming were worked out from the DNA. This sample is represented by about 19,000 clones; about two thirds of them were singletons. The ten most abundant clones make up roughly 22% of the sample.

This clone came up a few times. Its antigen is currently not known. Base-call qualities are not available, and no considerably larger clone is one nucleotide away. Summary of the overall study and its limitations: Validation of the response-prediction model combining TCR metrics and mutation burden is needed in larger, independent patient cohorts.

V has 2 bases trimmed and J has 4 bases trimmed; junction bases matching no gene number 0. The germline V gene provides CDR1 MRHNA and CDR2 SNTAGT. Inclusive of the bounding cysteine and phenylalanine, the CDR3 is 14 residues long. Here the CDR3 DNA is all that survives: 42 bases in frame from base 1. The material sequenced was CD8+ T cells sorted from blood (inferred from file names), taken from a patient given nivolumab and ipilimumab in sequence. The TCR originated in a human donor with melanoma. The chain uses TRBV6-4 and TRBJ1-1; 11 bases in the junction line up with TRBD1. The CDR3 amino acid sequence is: CASSDGTGGTEAFF. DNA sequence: TGTGCCAGCAGTGACGGGACAGGGGGCACTGAAGCTTTCTTT.